Below, 5 T cell receptor beta chains from the same sample are listed, as sequenced in a study of PD-1 blockade in classical Hodgkin lymphoma. Generated by immunoSEQ multiplex PCR, the TCRdb table keeps only in-frame clones and is missing some. The data contain about 27,000 clones, around 80% of them singletons. There was relapse after autologous stem cell transplantation in every patient, and there was variation in brentuximab vedotin exposure. Magnetic negative selection of thawed PBMCs was the method by which CD4+ T cells were purified. This specimen was CD4+ T cells from blood, taken at baseline. The receptors were sampled from a human donor with classical Hodgkin lymphoma.

V gene TRBV7-2 combines with J gene TRBJ2-7; no definite D call. The CDR3 extends over 13 amino acids. V was shortened by 5 bases and J by 5 bases, with 13 bases between the two germline ends. Germline V gene sequence: CDR1 SGHTA, CDR2 FQGNSA. DNA for the CDR3: TGTGCCAGCAGCCGATATGGAGACAACGAGCAGTACTTC. Translating gives CASSRYGDNEQYF.

This clone was counted a single time. The J gene is TRBJ2-1, the V gene TRBV7-8, with D tentatively TRBD1 (5 bases). V was pared by 8 bases and J by 6 bases, with 11 bases between. There are 12 residues in the CDR3. From germline, CDR1 is SGHVS and CDR2 FQNEAQ. The CDR3 DNA is TGTGCCAGCCAACATAGGGGCAATGAGCAGTTCTTC. This encodes CASQHRGNEQFF.

The chain joins TRBV10-3 to TRBJ1-2; 7 nucleotides align to TRBD1. With V trimmed by 0 bases and J by 4 bases, 8 bases remained unmatched. The CDR3 is 16 amino acids. Germline CDR1 ENHRY, CDR2 SYGVKD. CDR3 sequence (DNA): TGTGCCATCAGTGAGTCTCTTCGAGGGGGCGCCTATGGCTACACCTTC. It translates to CAISESLRGGAYGYTF.

The genes are TRBV18 and TRBJ2-1, with D maybe TRBD2 (5 bases). The CDR3 sequence is 14 residues long. Trimming stripped 3 bases from V and 5 bases from J, with 11 bases between. CDR1 and CDR2 (germline): KGHSH, LQKENI. The CDR3 reads CASSPTGFNNEQFF. The CDR3 DNA reads TGTGCCAGCTCACCCACGGGATTCAACAATGAGCAGTTCTTC.

The V call is TRBV11-3, the J call TRBJ2-5; TRBD2 is a possible D gene (5 bases). The CDR3 totals 14 residues. Deletions cut 5 bases from V and 3 bases from J, with 13 bases between. Germline CDR1 SGHNT, CDR2 YENEEA. The CDR3 DNA reads as TGTGCCAGCAGCGGGCGGGCGGGCGAAGAGACCCAGTACTTC. Translation: CASSGRAGEETQYF.